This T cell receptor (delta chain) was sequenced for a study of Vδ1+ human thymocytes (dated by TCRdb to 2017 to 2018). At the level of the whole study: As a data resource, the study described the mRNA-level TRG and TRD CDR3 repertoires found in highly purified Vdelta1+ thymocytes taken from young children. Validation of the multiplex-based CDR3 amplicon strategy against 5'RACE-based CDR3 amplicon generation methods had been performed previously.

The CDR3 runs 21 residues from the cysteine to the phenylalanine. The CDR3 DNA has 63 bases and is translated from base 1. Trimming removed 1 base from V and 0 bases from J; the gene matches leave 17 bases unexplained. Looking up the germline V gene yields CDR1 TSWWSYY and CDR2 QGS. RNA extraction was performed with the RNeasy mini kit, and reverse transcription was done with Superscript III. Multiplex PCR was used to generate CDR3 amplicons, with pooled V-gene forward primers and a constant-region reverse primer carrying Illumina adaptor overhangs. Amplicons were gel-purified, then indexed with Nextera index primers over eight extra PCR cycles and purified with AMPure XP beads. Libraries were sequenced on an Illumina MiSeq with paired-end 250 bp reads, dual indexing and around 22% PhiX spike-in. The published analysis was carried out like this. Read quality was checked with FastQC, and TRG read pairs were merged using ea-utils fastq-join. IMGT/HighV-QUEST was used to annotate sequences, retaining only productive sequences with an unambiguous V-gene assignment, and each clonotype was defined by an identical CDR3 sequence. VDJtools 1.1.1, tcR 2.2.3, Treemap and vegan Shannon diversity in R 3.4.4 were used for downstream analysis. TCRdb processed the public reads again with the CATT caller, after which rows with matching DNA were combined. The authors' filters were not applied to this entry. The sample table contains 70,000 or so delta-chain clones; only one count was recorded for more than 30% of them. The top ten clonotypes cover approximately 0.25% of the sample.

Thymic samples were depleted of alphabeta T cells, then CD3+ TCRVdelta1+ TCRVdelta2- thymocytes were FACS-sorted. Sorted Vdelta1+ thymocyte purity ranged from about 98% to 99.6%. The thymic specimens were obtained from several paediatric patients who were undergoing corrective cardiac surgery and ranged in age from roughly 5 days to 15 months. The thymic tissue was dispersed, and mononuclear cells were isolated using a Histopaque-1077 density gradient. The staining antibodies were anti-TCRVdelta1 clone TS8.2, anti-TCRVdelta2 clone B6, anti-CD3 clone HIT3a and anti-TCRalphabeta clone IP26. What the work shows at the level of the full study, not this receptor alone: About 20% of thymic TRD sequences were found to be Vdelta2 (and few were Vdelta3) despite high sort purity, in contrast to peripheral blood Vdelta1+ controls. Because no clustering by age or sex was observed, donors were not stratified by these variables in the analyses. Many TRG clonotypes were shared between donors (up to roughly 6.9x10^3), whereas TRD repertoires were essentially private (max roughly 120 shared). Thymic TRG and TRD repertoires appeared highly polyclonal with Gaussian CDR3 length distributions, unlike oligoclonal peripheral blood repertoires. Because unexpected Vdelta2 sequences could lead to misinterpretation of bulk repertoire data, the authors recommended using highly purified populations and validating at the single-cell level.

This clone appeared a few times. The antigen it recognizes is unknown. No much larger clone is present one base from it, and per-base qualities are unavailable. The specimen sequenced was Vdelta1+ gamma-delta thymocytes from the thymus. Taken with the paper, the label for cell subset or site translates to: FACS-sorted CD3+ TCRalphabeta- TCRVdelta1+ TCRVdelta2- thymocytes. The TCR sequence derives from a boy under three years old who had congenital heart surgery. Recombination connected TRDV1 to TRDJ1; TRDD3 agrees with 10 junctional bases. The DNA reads TGTGCTCTTGGGGAACAACCCCCGTACTGGGGGATTCCCCCCTACACCGATAAACTCATCTTT. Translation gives CALGEQPPYWGIPPYTDKLIF.